The present T cell receptor beta chain was sequenced within a study of vaccination and CD4 T cells after COVID-19. Noted treatment: roughly 11-day PBMC culture with coronavirus spike peptide pools or control peptides (ViraFEST assay). This clonotype was seen a handful of times. Its cognate antigen is unknown. Oncomine TCR Beta short-read sequencing was applied to DNA from cultured CD4+ T cells. TCRdb reprocessed the PCR reads via MiXCR and lists one record per CDR3 protein. Counted here are fewer than 15,000 distinct CDR3 sequences, over 30% occurring once; the ten biggest clones make up roughly 15%. This CDR3 region has 14 residues. Trimming removed 7 bases from V and 0 bases from J; junction bases left unmatched: 5.

The sequenced sample consisted of cultured CD4+ T cells from blood. The chain has TRBV12-3 or TRBV12-4 and TRBJ1-1, with 7 positions matching TRBD1. The receptor was isolated from a human donor with COVID-19. Written as DNA, the CDR3 is TGTGCCAGCAACAACAGGGGAATGAACACTGAAGCTTTCTTT. Its translation: CASNNRGMNTEAFF.